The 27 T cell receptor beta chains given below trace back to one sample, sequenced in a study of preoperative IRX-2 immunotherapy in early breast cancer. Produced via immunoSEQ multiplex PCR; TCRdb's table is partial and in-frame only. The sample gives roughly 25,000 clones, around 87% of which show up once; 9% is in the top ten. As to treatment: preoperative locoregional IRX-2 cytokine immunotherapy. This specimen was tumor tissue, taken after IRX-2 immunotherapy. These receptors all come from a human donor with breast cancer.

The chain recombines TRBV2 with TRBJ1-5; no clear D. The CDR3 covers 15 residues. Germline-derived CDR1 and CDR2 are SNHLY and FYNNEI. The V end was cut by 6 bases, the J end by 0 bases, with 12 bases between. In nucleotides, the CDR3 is TGTGCCAGCAGGGCTACGACGGTTAGCAATCAGCCCCAGCATTTT. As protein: CASRATTVSNQPQHF.

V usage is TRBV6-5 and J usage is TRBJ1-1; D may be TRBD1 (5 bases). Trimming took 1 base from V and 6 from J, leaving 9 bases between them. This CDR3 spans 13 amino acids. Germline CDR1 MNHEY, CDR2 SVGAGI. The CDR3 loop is CASSYLGRAEAFF. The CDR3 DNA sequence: TGTGCCAGCAGTTACTTAGGCAGGGCTGAAGCTTTCTTT.

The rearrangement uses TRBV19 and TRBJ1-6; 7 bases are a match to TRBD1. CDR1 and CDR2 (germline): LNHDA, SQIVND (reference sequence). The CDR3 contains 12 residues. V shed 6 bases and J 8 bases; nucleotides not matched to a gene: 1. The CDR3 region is CASSGQDSPLHF. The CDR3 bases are TGTGCCAGTAGCGGACAGGATTCACCCCTCCACTTT.

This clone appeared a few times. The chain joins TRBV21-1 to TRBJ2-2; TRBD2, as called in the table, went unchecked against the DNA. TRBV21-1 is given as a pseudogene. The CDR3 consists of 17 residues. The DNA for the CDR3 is TGTGCCAGCGGCAGCCAAAGGAAGTTGCGGTTTTCCGGGGAGCTGTTTTTT. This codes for CASGSQRKLRFSGELFF.

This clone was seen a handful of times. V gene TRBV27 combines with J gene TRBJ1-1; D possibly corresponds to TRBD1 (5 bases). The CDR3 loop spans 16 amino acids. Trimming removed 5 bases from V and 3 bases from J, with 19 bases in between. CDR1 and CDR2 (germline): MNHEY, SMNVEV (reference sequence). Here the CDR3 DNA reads TGTGCCAGCAGTCGGGGACGGCTAACCAGGGACACTGAAGCTTTCTTT. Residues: CASSRGRLTRDTEAFF.

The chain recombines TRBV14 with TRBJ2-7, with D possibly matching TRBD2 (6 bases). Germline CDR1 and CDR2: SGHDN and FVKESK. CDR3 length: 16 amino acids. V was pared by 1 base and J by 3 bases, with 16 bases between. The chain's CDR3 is CASSQARSDSGYEQYF. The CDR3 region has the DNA TGTGCCAGCAGCCAAGCACGCTCCGATAGCGGCTACGAGCAGTACTTC.

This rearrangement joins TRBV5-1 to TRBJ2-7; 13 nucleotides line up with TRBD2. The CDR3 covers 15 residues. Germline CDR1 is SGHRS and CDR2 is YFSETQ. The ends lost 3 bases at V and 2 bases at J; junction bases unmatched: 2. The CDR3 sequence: CASSSGLAGAYEQYF. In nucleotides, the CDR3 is TGCGCCAGCAGCTCCGGACTAGCGGGAGCCTACGAGCAGTACTTC.

Here the CDR3 DNA reads TGTGCCAGCAGCTTCTCGGACAATGACTCCTACGAGCAGTACTTC. This sequence encodes CASSFSDNDSYEQYF. This rearrangement joins TRBV11-2 to TRBJ2-7; D might be TRBD1 (5 bases). CDR3 length: 15 amino acids. Between the trimmed V and J ends, which lost 3 bases and 0 bases, there was a span of 12 bases. Looked up from germline, CDR1 is SGHAT and CDR2 is FQNNGV.

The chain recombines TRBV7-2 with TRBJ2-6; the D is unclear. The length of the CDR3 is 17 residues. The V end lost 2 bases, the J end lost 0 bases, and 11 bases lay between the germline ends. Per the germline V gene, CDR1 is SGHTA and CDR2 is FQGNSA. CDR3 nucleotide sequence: TGTGCCAGCAGCTTAAGTCCCCCCAGCTCTGGGGCCAACGTCCTGACTTTC. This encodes CASSLSPPSSGANVLTF.

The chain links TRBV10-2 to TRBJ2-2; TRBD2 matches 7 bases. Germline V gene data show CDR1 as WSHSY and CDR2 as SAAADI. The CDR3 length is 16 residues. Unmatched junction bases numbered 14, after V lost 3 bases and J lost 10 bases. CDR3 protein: CASSDAGENIYKELFF. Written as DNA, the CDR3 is TGCGCCAGCAGTGATGCGGGAGAGAATATATATAAGGAGCTGTTTTTT.

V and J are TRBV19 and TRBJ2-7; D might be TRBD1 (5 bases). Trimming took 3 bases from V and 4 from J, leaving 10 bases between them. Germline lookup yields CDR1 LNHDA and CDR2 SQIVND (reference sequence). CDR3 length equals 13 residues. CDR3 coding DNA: TGTGCCAGTAGTATGCTGACAGCATACGAGCAGTACTTC. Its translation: CASSMLTAYEQYF.

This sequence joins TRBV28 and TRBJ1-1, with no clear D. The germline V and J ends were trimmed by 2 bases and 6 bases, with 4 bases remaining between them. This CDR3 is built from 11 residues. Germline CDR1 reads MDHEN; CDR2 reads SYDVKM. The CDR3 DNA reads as TGTGCCAGCAGTTTAGCGTCTGAAGCTTTCTTT. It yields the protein CASSLASEAFF.

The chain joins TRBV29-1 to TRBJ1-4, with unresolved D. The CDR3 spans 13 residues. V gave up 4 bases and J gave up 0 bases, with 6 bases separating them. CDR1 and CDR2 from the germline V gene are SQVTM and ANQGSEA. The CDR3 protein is CSVAGSTNEKLFF. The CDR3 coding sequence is TGCAGCGTTGCAGGATCAACTAATGAAAAACTGTTTTTT.

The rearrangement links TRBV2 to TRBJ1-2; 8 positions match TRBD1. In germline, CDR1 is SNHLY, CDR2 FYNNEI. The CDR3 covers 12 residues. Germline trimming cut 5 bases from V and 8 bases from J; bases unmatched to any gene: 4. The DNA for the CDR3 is TGTGCCAGCAGTAAGGACAGGGAAGGCTACACCTTC. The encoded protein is CASSKDREGYTF.

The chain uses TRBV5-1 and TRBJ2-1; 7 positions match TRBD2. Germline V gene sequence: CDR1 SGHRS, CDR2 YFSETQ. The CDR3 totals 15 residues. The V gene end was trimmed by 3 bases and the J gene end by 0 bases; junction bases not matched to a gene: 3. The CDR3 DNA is TGCGCCAGCAGCTCTCTAGCGGTCTCCTACAATGAGCAGTTCTTC. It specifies CASSSLAVSYNEQFF.

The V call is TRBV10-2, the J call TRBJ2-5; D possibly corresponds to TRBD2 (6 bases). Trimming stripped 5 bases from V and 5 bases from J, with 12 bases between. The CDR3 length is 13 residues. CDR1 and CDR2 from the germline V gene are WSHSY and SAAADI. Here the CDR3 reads CASSPSVRETQYF. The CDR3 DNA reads TGCGCCAGCAGTCCTAGCGTGAGGGAGACCCAGTACTTC.

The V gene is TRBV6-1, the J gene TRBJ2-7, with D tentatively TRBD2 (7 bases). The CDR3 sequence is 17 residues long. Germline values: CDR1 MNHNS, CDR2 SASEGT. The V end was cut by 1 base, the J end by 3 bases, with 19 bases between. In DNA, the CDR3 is TGTGCCAGCAGTGAAGTAATGGGGGGGCGACTCAGCTACGAGCAGTACTTC. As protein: CASSEVMGGRLSYEQYF.

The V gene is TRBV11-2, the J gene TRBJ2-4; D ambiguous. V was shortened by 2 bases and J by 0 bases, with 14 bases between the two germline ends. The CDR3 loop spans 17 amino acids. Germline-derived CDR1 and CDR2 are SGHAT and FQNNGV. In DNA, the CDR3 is TGTGCCAGCAGCTTAAATGGCGGTGAGATAGCCAAAAACATTCAGTACTTC. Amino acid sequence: CASSLNGGEIAKNIQYF.

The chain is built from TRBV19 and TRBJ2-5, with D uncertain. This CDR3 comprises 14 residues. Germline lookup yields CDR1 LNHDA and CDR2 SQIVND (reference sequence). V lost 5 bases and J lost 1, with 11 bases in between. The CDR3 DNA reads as TGTGCCAGTAGTGTACAGCCTCTCCAAGAGACCCAGTACTTC. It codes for CASSVQPLQETQYF.

In DNA, the CDR3 is TGTGCCAGCAGCCAAGAATCGAGACAGTCCTACGAGCAGTACTTC. It translates to CASSQESRQSYEQYF. The rearrangement links TRBV4-2 to TRBJ2-7; D possibly corresponds to TRBD1 (5 bases). V was clipped by 0 bases and J by 1 base, with 10 bases between them. This CDR3 comprises 15 residues. The germline V gene has CDR1 LGHNA and CDR2 YNFKEQ.

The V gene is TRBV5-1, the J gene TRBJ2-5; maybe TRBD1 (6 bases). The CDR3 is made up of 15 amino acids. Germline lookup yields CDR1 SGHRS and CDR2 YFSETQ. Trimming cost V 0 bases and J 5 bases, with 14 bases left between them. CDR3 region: CASSLEGGVTETQYF. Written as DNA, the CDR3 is TGCGCCAGCAGCTTGGAAGGGGGAGTTACGGAGACCCAGTACTTC. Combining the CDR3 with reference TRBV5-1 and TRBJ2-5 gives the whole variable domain KAGVTQTPRYLIKTRGQQVTLSCSPISGHRSVSWYQQTPGQGLQFLFEYFSETQRNKGNFPGRFSGRQFSNSRSEMNVSTLELGDSALYLCASSLEGGVTETQYFGPGTRLLVL.

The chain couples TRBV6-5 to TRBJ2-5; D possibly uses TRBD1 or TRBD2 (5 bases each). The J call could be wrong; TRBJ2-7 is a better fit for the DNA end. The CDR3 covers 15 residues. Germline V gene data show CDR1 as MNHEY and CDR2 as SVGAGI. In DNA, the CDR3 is TGTGCCAGCAGTTCCCCCGGGACGGATCCCTACGAGCAGTACTTC. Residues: CASSSPGTDPYEQYF.

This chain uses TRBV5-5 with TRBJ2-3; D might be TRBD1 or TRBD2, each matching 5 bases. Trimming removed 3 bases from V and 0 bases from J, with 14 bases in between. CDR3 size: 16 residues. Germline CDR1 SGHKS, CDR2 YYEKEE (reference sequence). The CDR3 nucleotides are TGTGCCAGCAGCTGGGACGCGAGGGGTAGCACAGATACGCAGTATTTT. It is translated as CASSWDARGSTDTQYF.

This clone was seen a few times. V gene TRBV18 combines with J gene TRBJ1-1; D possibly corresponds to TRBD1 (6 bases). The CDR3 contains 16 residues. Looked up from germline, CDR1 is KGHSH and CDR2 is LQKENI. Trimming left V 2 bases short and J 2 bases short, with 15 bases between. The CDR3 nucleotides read TGTGCCAGCTCACCAAGATCGGGGGGCGAAAACACTGAAGCTTTCTTT. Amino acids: CASSPRSGGENTEAFF.

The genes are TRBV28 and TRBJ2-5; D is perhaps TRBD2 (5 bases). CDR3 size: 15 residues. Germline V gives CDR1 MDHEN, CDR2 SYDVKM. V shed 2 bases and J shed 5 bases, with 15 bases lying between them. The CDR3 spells CASSLNYGDPETQYF. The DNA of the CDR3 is TGTGCCAGCAGTTTAAATTACGGGGATCCGGAGACCCAGTACTTC.

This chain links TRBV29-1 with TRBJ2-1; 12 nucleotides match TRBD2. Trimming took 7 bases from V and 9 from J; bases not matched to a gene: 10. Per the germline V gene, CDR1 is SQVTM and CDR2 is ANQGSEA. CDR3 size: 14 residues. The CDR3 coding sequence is TGCAGCGGCCTGACTAGCGGGAGTTCGGGTGAGCAGTTCTTC. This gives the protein CSGLTSGSSGEQFF.

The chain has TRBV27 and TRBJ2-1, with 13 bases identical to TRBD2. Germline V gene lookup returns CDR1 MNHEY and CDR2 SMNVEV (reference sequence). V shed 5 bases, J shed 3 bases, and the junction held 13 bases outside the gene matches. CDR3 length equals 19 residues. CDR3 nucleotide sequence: TGTGCCAGCAGTATGCCACTTACTAGCGGGAGGGCTTTCTACAATGAGCAGTTCTTC. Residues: CASSMPLTSGRAFYNEQFF.